This TCR beta chain was sequenced during a study of CXCR3-negative and CXCR3-positive naive CD8 T cells. Study conclusions and caveats: The study found comparably high diversity in both naive subsets and much lower diversity in memory CD8+ cells.

Regarding this clonotype: What it binds is unknown.

Cells that were CD45RO-CCR7+CD27+CD95- constituted naive CD8+ T cells. Looked up from germline, CDR1 is SGDLS and CDR2 is YYNGEE. The CDR3 is 15 amino acids. UMI-labeled 5' RACE TRB cDNA libraries were prepared from the cells. TCRdb reprocessed the 5' RACE reads and reports one entry per CDR3 protein, with no DNA. In total, the table holds 65,000 to 95,000 distinct CDR3 sequences. The clonotype originates from a human donor in good health. Some clones in this sample may be carry-over from other donors' samples. The gene calls are TRBV9 and TRBJ1-2; TCRdb outputs TRBD1, but without DNA this stays unchecked. The sample taken for sequencing was naive CXCR3- CD8+ T cells from blood. As for subset: CD45RO-CCR7+CD27+CD95- naive CD8+ T cells lacking CXCR3 (TNR3-). CDR3 sequence: CASSAGGTSNYGYTF. Complete variable domain (other parts from reference TRBV9 and TRBJ1-2): DSGVTQTPKHLITATGQRVTLRCSPRSGDLSVYWYQQSLDQGLQFLIQYYNGEERAKGNILERFSAQQFPDLHSELNLSSLELGDSALYFCASSAGGTSNYGYTFGSGTRLTVV.